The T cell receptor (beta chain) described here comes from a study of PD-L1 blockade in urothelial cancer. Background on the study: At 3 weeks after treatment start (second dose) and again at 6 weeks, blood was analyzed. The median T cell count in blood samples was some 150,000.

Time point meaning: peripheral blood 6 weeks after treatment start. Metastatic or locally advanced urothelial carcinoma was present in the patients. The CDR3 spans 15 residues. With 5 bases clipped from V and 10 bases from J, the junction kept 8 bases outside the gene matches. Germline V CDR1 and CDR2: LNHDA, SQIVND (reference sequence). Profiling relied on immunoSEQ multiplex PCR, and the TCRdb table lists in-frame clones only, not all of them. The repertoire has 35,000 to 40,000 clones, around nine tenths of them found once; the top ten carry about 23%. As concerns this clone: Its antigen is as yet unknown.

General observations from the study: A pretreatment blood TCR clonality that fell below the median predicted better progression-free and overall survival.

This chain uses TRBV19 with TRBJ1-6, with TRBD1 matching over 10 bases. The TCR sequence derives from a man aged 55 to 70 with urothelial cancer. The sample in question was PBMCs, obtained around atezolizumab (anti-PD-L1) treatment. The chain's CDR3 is CASSAVTGGGSPLHF. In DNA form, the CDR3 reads TGTGCCAGTAGTGCCGTGACAGGGGGCGGATCACCCCTCCACTTT.